This TCR delta chain appears in the sequencing data of a study of γδ T cells in repeated Plasmodium falciparum infection. Overall study: Donors were malaria-exposed Malian children or age- and gender-matched Australian children. Four controlled malaria infections with P. falciparum NF54 spanned about 640 days. Samples were taken at baseline, before some infections, and 21 days after each.

The CDR3 sequence is 21 residues long. Germline CDR1 and CDR2: TVYSNPD and GDNSRS (reference sequence). TCRdb reran clone calling via CATT on the multiplex PCR reads. Of roughly 48,000 delta-chain clones listed, over 1.5% are singletons. Flow sorting of PBMC yielded separate Vgamma9/Vdelta2+ and Vdelta2-negative gammadelta T cell populations for bulk repertoire analysis. This clone has only a few counts. A far larger clone is off by one base, so a read error is likely. Other DNA sequences from this sample encode an identical CDR3 as well. What was sequenced was gamma-delta T cells from blood. This receptor was taken from a pool of human donors (malaria-infected and uninfected, not separated). V is TRDV3 and J is TRDJ1, with D possibly being TRDD2 or TRDD3 (7 bases each). In DNA, the CDR3 is TGTGCCTCTCGCCTCCTTCCTCTACTGGGGATAATAAGCCCCTTCGTGGATAAGCTCATCTTT. It yields the protein CASRLLPLLGIISPFVDKLIF.